This passage covers 27 T cell receptor beta chains from one sample sequenced in a study of cytomegalovirus exposure and HLA in healthy donors. 13 Jbeta primers and 60 Vbeta primers were used for the PCR. Repertoires were generated with immunoSEQ multiplex PCR, while TCRdb's copy carries only in-frame clones and drops some. The profile shows 160,000 or so clones, 80% of them singletons. Material: PBMCs. The receptor source for this set is a man aged 25-45 years in good health and CMV-seronegative.

The V gene is TRBV5-1, the J gene TRBJ2-5, with TRBD2 matching over 11 bases. The J segment lost 1 base and the V segment lost 3 bases, leaving 5 bases of the junction unmatched. Per germline, CDR1 SGHRS and CDR2 YFSETQ. This CDR3 is built from 16 residues. The chain's CDR3 is CASSWTSGLFQETQYF. The CDR3 DNA reads TGCGCCAGCAGCTGGACTAGCGGGTTATTCCAAGAGACCCAGTACTTC.

The chain links TRBV9 to TRBJ2-1; D perhaps matches TRBD1 (5 bases). There are 14 residues in the CDR3. The ends were cut back, 3 bases at V and 1 base at J, with 8 bases in the middle. Germline assignment: CDR1 SGDLS and CDR2 YYNGEE. The CDR3 sequence: CASSEGYSYNEQFF. The DNA of the CDR3 is TGTGCCAGCAGCGAGGGGTATTCCTACAATGAGCAGTTCTTC.

This clone was detected a few times. The chain employs TRBV7-2 and TRBJ1-4; D is perhaps TRBD1 (6 bases). V gave up 5 bases and J gave up 7 bases, with 20 bases separating them. This CDR3 has 16 amino acids. CDR1 is SGHTA, CDR2 FQGNSA, per germline. CDR3 loop: CASSPQSRGAGEKLFF. The CDR3 DNA reads as TGTGCCAGCAGCCCCCAGAGTCGGGGGGCGGGTGAAAAACTGTTTTTT.

The V gene is TRBV6-1, the J gene TRBJ1-5, with D hard to call. V was cut by 0 bases and J by 5 bases, with 14 bases left in between. Germline CDR1 and CDR2: MNHNS and SASEGT. The CDR3 extends over 16 amino acids. The CDR3 protein is CASSEARAGWDQPQHF. DNA of the CDR3: TGTGCCAGCAGTGAAGCGCGGGCAGGATGGGATCAGCCCCAGCATTTT.

The V gene is TRBV7-2, the J gene TRBJ2-7; 7 bases match TRBD2. The CDR3 consists of 14 residues. The trim removed 5 bases at V and 3 bases at J, leaving 7 bases unmatched. Germline loops: CDR1 SGHTA, CDR2 FQGNSA. The CDR3 spells CASSPSGIYYEQYF. CDR3 coding DNA: TGTGCCAGCAGCCCAAGCGGGATCTACTACGAGCAGTACTTC.

The rearrangement joins TRBV19 to TRBJ2-1; the match to TRBD2 covers 10 bases. CDR1 is LNHDA and CDR2 is SQIVND in the germline V gene (reference sequence). J was trimmed by 8 bases and V by 3 bases; bases with no gene match: 1. The length of the CDR3 is 13 residues. The chain's CDR3 is CASSMTSGYEQFF. The CDR3 DNA sequence: TGTGCCAGTAGTATGACTAGCGGGTATGAGCAGTTCTTC.

V is TRBV4-1 and J is TRBJ2-6, with 7 positions matching TRBD1. The germline V gene encodes CDR1 MGHRA and CDR2 YSYEKL. V shed 4 bases, J shed 0 bases, and the junction held 6 bases outside the gene matches. The CDR3 sequence is 17 residues long. CDR3 DNA sequence: TGCGCCAGCAGCCGGGACCGGGACAGCTCTGGGGCCAACGTCCTGACTTTC. Translating gives CASSRDRDSSGANVLTF.

The chain combines TRBV11-2 with TRBJ2-1, with 9 bases lining up with TRBD2. Trimming took 1 base from V and 7 from J; bases not matched to a gene: 8. Per germline, CDR1 SGHAT and CDR2 FQNNGV. This CDR3 is 16 amino acids long. The CDR3 region is CASSLAGSGRGNEQFF. In DNA, the CDR3 is TGTGCCAGCAGCTTAGCCGGTAGCGGGAGAGGGAATGAGCAGTTCTTC.

This clone has a handful of counts. The V gene is TRBV4-1, the J gene TRBJ2-1; 9 bases agree with TRBD2. The CDR3 contains 15 residues. With V trimmed by 0 bases and J by 3 bases, 0 bases remained unmatched. The germline V gene encodes CDR1 MGHRA and CDR2 YSYEKL. CDR3 DNA sequence: TGCGCCAGCAGCCAAGAACTAGCGGGCTACAATGAGCAGTTCTTC. Residues: CASSQELAGYNEQFF.

The chain joins TRBV7-8 to TRBJ2-1; 7 nucleotides line up with TRBD1. CDR1 is SGHVS, CDR2 FQNEAQ, per germline. J lost 1 base, V lost 5 bases, and 8 bases had no gene match. CDR3 length: 16 residues. The CDR3, as DNA: TGTGCCAGCAGCCTTCCCGGGACAGTTTCCTACAATGAGCAGTTCTTC. Amino acids: CASSLPGTVSYNEQFF.

J is TRBJ2-7 and V is TRBV27, with a weak D call TRBD2 (5 bases). This CDR3 region has 14 residues. Germline CDR1 and CDR2: MNHEY and SMNVEV (reference sequence). Trimming stripped 5 bases from V and 3 bases from J, with 14 bases between. CDR3 sequence reads: CASSAKLVSYEQYF. CDR3 coding DNA: TGTGCCAGCAGTGCCAAACTAGTAAGCTACGAGCAGTACTTC.

The chain links TRBV28 to TRBJ1-3; D ambiguous. V was trimmed by 5 bases and J by 0 bases, leaving 8 bases between them. From germline, CDR1 is MDHEN and CDR2 SYDVKM. The CDR3 spans 14 residues. The CDR3 sequence is CASSRLSSGNTIYF. CDR3 DNA: TGTGCCAGCAGTCGACTTAGCTCTGGAAACACCATATATTTT.

This chain uses TRBV28 with TRBJ2-2; no firm D call. Germline assignment: CDR1 MDHEN and CDR2 SYDVKM. The CDR3 has 15 amino acids. With 6 bases removed from V and 6 bases from J, the gap between germline ends came to 17 bases. As DNA, the CDR3 is TGTGCCAGCAGCTTTATGTTCACTTACCCCGGGGAGCTGTTTTTT. This gives the protein CASSFMFTYPGELFF.

This clone turned up a few times. The rearrangement joins TRBV2 to TRBJ2-7; 7 bases map to TRBD2. Germline trimming cut 5 bases from V and 0 bases from J; bases unmatched to any gene: 10. The CDR3 runs 16 residues. The germline V gene encodes CDR1 SNHLY and CDR2 FYNNEI. CDR3 amino acids: CASSISRLASSYEQYF. CDR3 in DNA: TGTGCCAGCAGTATTTCCCGACTAGCAAGCTCCTACGAGCAGTACTTC.

As DNA, the CDR3 is TGTGCCAGCAGCCCGATCCGGACAGTCCGGCCCTATGGCTACACCTTC. Protein sequence: CASSPIRTVRPYGYTF. The genes are TRBV5-8 and TRBJ1-2; D possibly corresponds to TRBD1 (6 bases). Germline values: CDR1 SGHTS, CDR2 YDEGEE. The CDR3 spans 16 residues. Trimming cost V 4 bases and J 4 bases, with 20 bases left between them.

This chain joins TRBV9 and TRBJ2-3, with 11 bases matching TRBD2. Unmatched junction bases numbered 4, after V lost 0 bases and J lost 4 bases. Germline V gene lookup returns CDR1 SGDLS and CDR2 YYNGEE. The CDR3 is 16 residues long. The CDR3 DNA follows: TGTGCCAGCAGCGTAGGAGCTAGCGGGGGGTCAGATACGCAGTATTTT. Translated, it gives CASSVGASGGSDTQYF.

A note on this clone: The junction and the germline gene differ at one end; a read error may be behind it. The chain combines TRBV7-7 with TRBJ2-3, with TRBD2 matching over 13 bases. CDR1 is SSHAT, CDR2 FNYEAQ, per germline (reference sequence). The CDR3 runs 20 residues. The CDR3 region is CASSPSPSALAGGITDTQYF. The CDR3 nucleotides are TGTGCTAGCAGCCCATCACCCTCGGCACTAGCGGGAGGGATCACAGATACGCAGTATTTT.

The chain is built from TRBV5-1 and TRBJ1-1; D might be TRBD1 (5 bases). The CDR3 spans 15 residues. V dropped 4 bases and J dropped 0 bases, with 13 bases sitting between them. In germline, CDR1 is SGHRS, CDR2 YFSETQ. The CDR3, as DNA: TGCGCCAGCAGCCCTAGTGGGGCCCTGAACACTGAAGCTTTCTTT. Translation gives CASSPSGALNTEAFF.

J is TRBJ1-5 and V is TRBV2, with D possibly TRBD1 on 6 matching bases. CDR1 SNHLY and CDR2 FYNNEI come from the germline V gene. The CDR3 covers 14 residues. Trimming shortened V by 8 bases and J by 1 base, and 12 bases separated the two germline ends. The DNA of the CDR3 is TGTGCCAGCTGTGGACAGCCGAGCAATCAGCCCCAGCATTTT. Residues: CASCGQPSNQPQHF.

The rearrangement links TRBV5-1 to TRBJ1-1; tentative D call: TRBD1 (5 bases). This CDR3 spans 15 amino acids. Between the trimmed V and J ends, which lost 0 bases and 5 bases, there was a span of 14 bases. Germline V lookup: CDR1 SGHRS, CDR2 YFSETQ. The CDR3 region has the DNA TGCGCCAGCAGCTTGGCCTCGGGGGTAGGAACTGAAGCTTTCTTT. It yields the protein CASSLASGVGTEAFF.

The gene calls are TRBV21-1 and TRBJ1-5. TRBV21-1 is given as a pseudogene. CDR3 length equals 16 residues. DNA of the CDR3: TGTGCCAGCAGCAAAGTTGGCGGACTGCCGAATCAGCCCCAGCATTTT. Residues: CASSKVGGLPNQPQHF.

The V and J genes are TRBV7-9 and TRBJ1-6; TRBD1 might be the D (5 bases). This CDR3 has 14 amino acids. Germline V gives CDR1 SEHNR, CDR2 FQNEAQ (reference sequence). The germline V and J ends were trimmed by 0 bases and 8 bases, with 8 bases remaining between them. In nucleotides, the CDR3 is TGTGCCAGCAGCTTAGCGGGGCCTTATTCACCCCTCCACTTT. This gives the protein CASSLAGPYSPLHF.

The V call is TRBV2, the J call TRBJ1-4; 7 bases align to TRBD1. V was clipped by 7 bases and J by 8 bases; unmatched bases: 10. The CDR3 is 14 amino acids. The germline V gene has CDR1 SNHLY and CDR2 FYNNEI. The CDR3 loop is CASTLQGREEKLFF. The DNA for the CDR3 is TGTGCCAGCACCCTACAGGGGCGAGAGGAAAAACTGTTTTTT.

The chain combines TRBV10-3 with TRBJ2-2; 9 nucleotides match TRBD2. V gave up 7 bases and J gave up 3 bases; unmatched junction bases: 12. Looked up from germline, CDR1 is ENHRY and CDR2 is SYGVKD. The CDR3 length is 17 residues. For the CDR3, the DNA is TGTGCCATCACCCCCGGGGTAGCGGGGGCGGACACCGGGGAGCTGTTTTTT. Its translation: CAITPGVAGADTGELFF.

V usage is TRBV30 and J usage is TRBJ2-6, with D perhaps TRBD1 (6 bases). The V end was cut by 4 bases, the J end by 0 bases, with 16 bases between. The CDR3 sequence is 17 residues long. CDR1 is GTSNPN and CDR2 is SVGIG in the germline V gene (reference sequence). The DNA of the CDR3 is TGTGCCTGGACCCGATGGGACACCCGCTCTGGGGCCAACGTCCTGACTTTC. Its protein is CAWTRWDTRSGANVLTF.

The V and J genes are TRBV14 and TRBJ2-3; D might be TRBD1 (7 bases). Germline-derived CDR1 and CDR2 are SGHDN and FVKESK. The CDR3 is 15 amino acids. The V gene lost 2 bases and the J gene lost 5 bases, with 14 bases spanning the gap. The CDR3 spells CASSQLGQGGDTQYF. CDR3 bases: TGTGCCAGCAGCCAACTGGGTCAGGGGGGAGATACGCAGTATTTT.

The rearrangement links TRBV28 to TRBJ1-4, with D maybe TRBD1 (6 bases). The CDR3 consists of 13 residues. Trimming left V 6 bases short and J 8 bases short, with 13 bases between. Germline CDR1 and CDR2: MDHEN and SYDVKM. The CDR3 coding sequence is TGTGCCAGCAGGACAGGACCGGCGGAAAAACTGTTTTTT. It encodes CASRTGPAEKLFF.